The 24 T cell receptor beta chains below all came from one sample that was sequenced in a study of OX40 agonist ivuxolimab in advanced cancers. Measured with immunoSEQ multiplex PCR; TCRdb has only the in-frame clones, and not every one. The table has some 61,000 clones, around 89% seen once. This material consisted of CD4+ or CD8+ T cells sorted from blood, taken in a trial of the OX40 agonist ivuxolimab. The receptors shown here come from an adult with an advanced solid tumor such as melanoma, head and neck, liver or kidney cancer.

The DNA of the CDR3 is TGTGCCACGGGACAGCGGGACACCGGGGAGCTGTTTTTT. This translates into CATGQRDTGELFF. The genes are TRBV19 and TRBJ2-2; TRBD1 might be the D (7 bases). Germline CDR1 is LNHDA and CDR2 is SQIVND (reference sequence). CDR3 length equals 13 residues. V shed 10 bases and J shed 3 bases, with 12 bases lying between them.

This sequence joins TRBV5-5 and TRBJ2-5, with D tentatively TRBD2 (5 bases). The V gene's germline CDR1 is SGHKS and CDR2 YYEKEE (reference sequence). With 6 bases removed from V and 5 bases from J, the gap between germline ends came to 20 bases. This CDR3 contains 15 residues. CDR3 in DNA: TGTGCCAGCAAAGAACCGGACTCTCGAGGGGAGACCCAGTACTTC. Its protein product is CASKEPDSRGETQYF.

V is TRBV7-9 and J is TRBJ2-7; TRBD1 might be the D (6 bases). The V end lost 1 base, the J end lost 9 bases, and 10 bases lay between the germline ends. Germline V gene sequence: CDR1 SEHNR, CDR2 FQNEAQ (reference sequence). The CDR3 is 12 residues long. DNA of the CDR3: TGTGCCAGCAGCTTAGAAACAGGGAGGCAGTACTTC. It codes for CASSLETGRQYF.

The chain joins TRBV7-2 to TRBJ2-7, with 7 bases matching TRBD1. V shed 1 base and J 1 base; nucleotides not matched to a gene: 10. Germline CDR1 reads SGHTA; CDR2 reads FQGNSA. The CDR3 consists of 17 residues. The CDR3, as DNA: TGTGCCAGCAGCTTAGTTCCGAGACAGGGTAAATCCTACGAGCAGTACTTC. It specifies CASSLVPRQGKSYEQYF. The variable domain in full, with the rest retrieved from reference TRBV7-2 and TRBJ2-7, is GAGVSQSPSNKVTEKGKDVELRCDPISGHTALYWYRQSLGQGLEFLIYFQGNSAPDKSGLPSDRFSAERTGGSVSTLTIQRTQQEDSAVYLCASSLVPRQGKSYEQYFGPGTRLTVT.

The chain combines TRBV11-2 with TRBJ2-3, with 7 positions matching TRBD2. Germline CDR1 reads SGHAT; CDR2 reads FQNNGV. There are 15 residues in the CDR3. The J segment lost 6 bases and the V segment lost 2 bases, leaving 8 bases of the junction unmatched. The CDR3 nucleotides read TGTGCCAGCAGCTTATCAGTGGGAGGGCAGGATACGCAGTATTTT. It codes for CASSLSVGGQDTQYF.

The rearrangement links TRBV5-1 to TRBJ1-5; no reliable D call. The ends were cut back, 4 bases at V and 7 bases at J, with 18 bases in the middle. This CDR3 is built from 15 residues. Germline V CDR1 and CDR2: SGHRS, YFSETQ. The CDR3 region is CASSPGGLTSQPQHF. The CDR3 DNA follows: TGCGCCAGCAGCCCGGGAGGACTCACAAGCCAGCCCCAGCATTTT.

The chain employs TRBV4-3 and TRBJ1-2, with D hard to call. Germline V lookup: CDR1 LGHNA, CDR2 YSLEER. The CDR3 extends over 14 amino acids. V lost 0 bases, J lost 4 bases, and 9 bases lay in between. CDR3 DNA sequence: TGCGCCAGCAGCCAAGATATCGGGCCCTATGGCTACACCTTC. Translating it yields CASSQDIGPYGYTF.

This chain connects TRBV6-1 to TRBJ1-1; 8 nucleotides agree with TRBD1. Looked up from germline, CDR1 is MNHNS and CDR2 is SASEGT. The J segment lost 7 bases and the V segment lost 6 bases, leaving 7 bases of the junction unmatched. The CDR3 has 13 residues. The CDR3: CASSAGTGLEAFF. CDR3 nucleotide sequence: TGTGCCAGCAGCGCCGGGACAGGCCTTGAAGCTTTCTTT.

The genes are TRBV5-1 and TRBJ1-3; possibly TRBD1 for D (6 bases). CDR3 length: 19 amino acids. The V end lost 4 bases, the J end lost 0 bases, and 23 bases lay between the germline ends. Germline V CDR1 and CDR2: SGHRS, YFSETQ. The CDR3 coding sequence is TGCGCCAGCAGCCCTTACCCACAGGGTCCCCTGAGCTCTGGAAACACCATATATTTT. Translated, it gives CASSPYPQGPLSSGNTIYF.

The chain joins TRBV15 to TRBJ1-6; D is unclear. Germline V gives CDR1 LNHNV, CDR2 YYDKDF (reference sequence). V shed 0 bases and J shed 5 bases, with 8 bases lying between them. The CDR3 is made up of 15 amino acids. The DNA for the CDR3 is TGTGCCACCAGCAGAGATCCGGGCAATAATTCACCCCTCCACTTT. Protein: CATSRDPGNNSPLHF.

The chain recombines TRBV7-3 with TRBJ2-3, with unresolved D. CDR1 and CDR2 (germline): SGHTA, FQGTGA. The V and J ends lost 4 bases and 3 bases respectively, with 11 bases between them. The CDR3 covers 14 residues. The CDR3 sequence is CASSSYGPTDTQYF. The CDR3 region has the DNA TGTGCCAGCAGCTCATACGGACCTACAGATACGCAGTATTTT.

The sample holds a few counts of this clone. The chain recombines TRBV5-1 with TRBJ2-7; TRBD1 matches 8 bases. Losses at the gene ends were 6 bases for V and 0 bases for J; bases not matched to a gene: 14. Germline CDR1 reads SGHRS; CDR2 reads YFSETQ. CDR3 length: 17 residues. In DNA, the CDR3 is TGCGCCAGCACCACCACCCTAACAGGGACAGGCTCCTACGAGCAGTACTTC. Amino acid sequence: CASTTTLTGTGSYEQYF.

The CDR3 DNA sequence: TGTGCCAGAAGCTTGTATAAACTGGGGAATAAGGATACGCAGTATTTT. It codes for CARSLYKLGNKDTQYF. The V call is TRBV5-3, the J call TRBJ2-3, with no clear D. TRBV5-3 is sorted into the ORF group, with uncertain function. The germline V and J ends were trimmed by 1 base and 6 bases, with 18 bases remaining between them. The CDR3 runs 16 residues.

This chain joins TRBV6-1 and TRBJ2-3, with D unresolved. The CDR3 runs 15 residues. Germline V lookup: CDR1 MNHNS, CDR2 SASEGT. Trimming cost V 4 bases and J 1 base, with 12 bases left between them. CDR3 in DNA: TGTGCCAGCAGTGTCTGGGCCCCAGGCACAGATACGCAGTATTTT. Protein product: CASSVWAPGTDTQYF.

In regard to this clone: One junction end disagrees with the germline gene, perhaps due to a read error. In DNA, the CDR3 is TGTGCCAGCAGCGCCGTAGACGACTGGACAGGAGGTAGTTTC. This translates into CASSAVDDWTGGSF. The chain couples TRBV5-4 to TRBJ2-7; 7 nucleotides align to TRBD1. The germline gives CDR1 SGHNT, CDR2 YYREEE (reference sequence). CDR3 length: 14 amino acids.

The chain links TRBV28 to TRBJ1-2; perhaps TRBD1 as D (5 bases). V was cut by 5 bases and J by 8 bases, with 12 bases left in between. Germline loops: CDR1 MDHEN, CDR2 SYDVKM. This CDR3 has 12 residues. CDR3 residues: CASSLGTWGYTF. CDR3 in DNA: TGTGCCAGCAGTCTAGGGACGTGGGGCTACACCTTC.

This clone was observed a handful of times. In nucleotides, the CDR3 is TGTGCCAGCAGTACCACCCGGGGGGGCTTCGGGGGGTACACTGAAGCTTTCTTT. It codes for CASSTTRGGFGGYTEAFF. The chain carries TRBV27 and TRBJ1-1; perhaps TRBD1 as D (6 bases). The CDR3 has 18 amino acids. The V gene's germline CDR1 is MNHEY and CDR2 SMNVEV (reference sequence). V gave up 5 bases and J gave up 3 bases, with 25 bases separating them.

The genes are TRBV5-6 and TRBJ1-2; D may be TRBD1 (6 bases). The CDR3 has 17 residues. From germline, CDR1 is SGHDT and CDR2 YYEEEE. V dropped 2 bases and J dropped 2 bases, with 19 bases sitting between them. The CDR3 here is CASSFKSAPGGNYGYTF. In DNA, the CDR3 is TGTGCCAGCAGCTTTAAAAGTGCCCCGGGGGGCAACTATGGCTACACCTTC.

The J gene is TRBJ2-7, the V gene TRBV20-1; D not certain. The CDR3 length is 11 residues. V was clipped by 6 bases and J by 4 bases, with 10 bases between them. Germline CDR1 is DFQATT and CDR2 is SNEGSKA (reference sequence). DNA for the CDR3: TGCAGTGCGGAAATAGATTACGAGCAGTACTTC. Its translation is CSAEIDYEQYF.

V usage is TRBV27 and J usage is TRBJ1-5; D possibly corresponds to TRBD1 (5 bases). CDR1 is MNHEY and CDR2 is SMNVEV in the germline V gene (reference sequence). Trimming took 4 bases from V and 8 from J, leaving 15 bases between them. This CDR3 has 14 residues. As DNA, the CDR3 is TGTGCCAGCAGTTCCCTCGGGGGAGGAAAGCCCCAGCATTTT. Encoded protein: CASSSLGGGKPQHF.

The chain has TRBV28 and TRBJ2-5; possibly TRBD1 for D (6 bases). Germline V gives CDR1 MDHEN, CDR2 SYDVKM. The CDR3 runs to 16 residues. V shed 3 bases and J shed 3 bases, with 17 bases lying between them. This CDR3 is CASSFLRGGSKETQYF. The CDR3 DNA sequence: TGTGCCAGCAGTTTCCTAAGAGGGGGATCTAAAGAGACCCAGTACTTC.

The chain is built from TRBV2 and TRBJ1-5; 10 positions agree with TRBD1. Germline-derived CDR1 and CDR2 are SNHLY and FYNNEI. This CDR3 has 13 residues. V lost 6 bases to trimming and J lost 5 bases; unmatched junction nucleotides: 1. The CDR3 protein is CASSGTGDQPQHF. CDR3 DNA: TGTGCCAGCAGCGGGACAGGGGATCAGCCCCAGCATTTT.

The V and J genes are TRBV19 and TRBJ1-2; D not resolved. Germline-derived CDR1 and CDR2 are LNHDA and SQIVND (reference sequence). V was trimmed by 3 bases and J by 7 bases, leaving 12 bases between them. The CDR3 runs 13 residues. CDR3 region: CASSINGVRGYTF. The CDR3, as DNA: TGTGCCAGTAGTATTAACGGGGTCCGTGGCTACACCTTC.

This clone turned up a few times. This rearrangement joins TRBV5-1 to TRBJ2-7; 8 bases agree with TRBD2. Germline V CDR1 and CDR2: SGHRS, YFSETQ. Losses at the gene ends were 4 bases for V and 5 bases for J; bases not matched to a gene: 8. The CDR3 loop spans 14 amino acids. DNA for the CDR3: TGCGCCAGCAGCGAAAGCGGGAGCGGAGACGAGCAGTACTTC. Translating it yields CASSESGSGDEQYF. Full variable domain (rest looked up from reference TRBV5-1 and TRBJ2-7): KAGVTQTPRYLIKTRGQQVTLSCSPISGHRSVSWYQQTPGQGLQFLFEYFSETQRNKGNFPGRFSGRQFSNSRSEMNVSTLELGDSALYLCASSESGSGDEQYFGPGTRLTVT.